What follows is one TCR beta chain and its context. This clone is a singleton in its sample. The target of this receptor is not known. Base qualities are not provided; no much larger clone lies one nucleotide away. V and J are truncated by 0 bases and 2 bases respectively, leaving an intervening sequence of 7 bases. Inclusive of the bounding cysteine and phenylalanine, the CDR3 is 15 residues long. Only CDR3 DNA remains: 45 bases, in frame from the first base. CDR1 is given as SGHAT and CDR2 as FQNNGV, both from the germline V gene. These data come from a study of blood T cell repertoires in COVID-19 (TCRdb year 2020). Background on the whole study: The collaborator samples originated in the United States, Italy and Spain and spanned the acute and convalescent phases of COVID-19. The prospective study material was composed of cDNA or gDNA derived from T cells, B-cell-depleted T cells, or PBMCs. Subjects who had been exposed to COVID-19, were actively infected with it, or had recovered from it provided the deeply sampled blood TCRbeta repertoires that made up the dataset. The repertoires were made available in a free public database intended to serve as a resource for research on the immune response to SARS-CoV-2. Samples came from the ongoing ImmuneRACE study (first 160 participants) plus 1,254 subjects from 6 global collaborators. A de-identified subject ID, COVID-19 status, age in years and sex were almost always included in the sample metadata. HLA class I and class II types, where available, came from metadata supplied by the sample provider rather than from assay-based typing. The full study reports these points: Clinical and demographic metadata were provided uncurated, with the amount varying by source and participant.

TCRbeta CDR3 regions were amplified from genomic DNA by means of the immunoSEQ Assay, a bias-controlled multiplex PCR. The study's processing was this. Nucleated cell counts per sample were estimated from amplification of reference gene primers within the assay. Sequence reads were collapsed and filtered to measure the absolute abundance of every unique TCRbeta CDR3 rearrangement. For each sample, productive Simpson clonality was calculated as the square root of Simpson's diversity index across productive rearrangements. Imported from immuneACCESS, the table was reduced by TCRdb to in-frame sequences with V and J called. These copies leave out some clones; in studies compared against another copy, an unresolved V gene accounts for under half, and the cause of the remainder is not known. V, J and clone size were drawn from that table, and D and trimming were deduced from the DNA. The sample table contains tens of thousands of clones; only one count was recorded for under 90% of them. Of the sample, roughly 4% is held by the ten largest clones.

The collaborating institutions used their own protocols to collect whole blood in K2EDTA tubes. Collaborator samples were shipped for TCRbeta analysis as frozen whole blood, isolated PBMCs, or DNA extracted from either sample type. The specimen was peripheral blood. The clonotype was recovered from a woman aged 55-70 years with acute or convalescent COVID-19. The chain is made from TRBV11-2 and TRBJ1-4; no confident D gene assignment can be made. The nucleotide sequence is TGTGCCAGCAGCTTAGAGCGCACGACTAATGAAAAACTGTTTTTT. Translated, this is CASSLERTTNEKLFF.